This T cell receptor (beta chain) was documented in a study of cytomegalovirus exposure and HLA in healthy donors. Findings and limits, study-wide: In a later analysis, the majority of CMV-associated beta chains seemingly showed HLA restriction. Most likely, a cluster of highly shared sequence variants arose as a sequencing artifact. TCR beta sequences numbering over 15,000 were associated with HLA alleles at 0.05 false discovery rate in a later analysis.

Regarding this clone: The antigen remains undetermined.

A multiplex PCR was run with 60 Vbeta primers and 13 Jbeta primers. Clones were read by immunoSEQ multiplex PCR, and TCRdb kept only the in-frame ones, dropping some. The sample holds 95,000 to 150,000 clones, 75% to 90% seen once. The sample consisted of PBMCs. This receptor was identified in a middle-aged man in good health and CMV-seronegative.

The CDR3 region has the DNA TGTGCCTGGAGAAGGGCAGGGGGCCTACACGAGCAGTACTTC. Protein: CAWRRAGGLHEQYF. J is TRBJ2-5 and V is TRBV30; TRBD1 agrees at 8 bases. Judging by the DNA end, TRBJ2-7 fits better; the J call may be wrong. Per germline, CDR1 GTSNPN and CDR2 SVGIG (reference sequence). The CDR3 spans 14 residues.